This is a list of T cell receptor beta chains from one sample in a study of T-cell memory formation after mild COVID-19. TCRdb re-derived calls from the 5' RACE reads in MiXCR, one entry per CDR3 protein. Here the sample spans approximately 450,000 distinct CDR3 sequences, 18% being singletons. Sequenced input: PBMCs or a T cell subset sorted from them (not recorded which). All receptors derive from an adult woman who had mild COVID-19 (a few samples of this study predate the infection). Cell type and time point are not known. Both conserved end residues are part of each CDR3. A D gene is named only where the DNA matches it firmly. A row's size may be missing; if present it is once, few, many or a size class.

V	size	length	J	D	CDR3	DNA
TRBV2	NA	16	TRBJ2-2	NA	CASSSQGGMGFGELFF	TGTGCCAGCAGCTCCCAGGGGGGAATGGGTTTCGGGGAGCTGTTTTTT
TRBV4-3	many	15	TRBJ1-2	NA	CASSQESPGGAGYTF	TGCGCCAGCAGCCAAGAATCCCCGGGAGGGGCCGGCTACACCTTC
TRBV5-1	few	14	TRBJ2-3	NA	CASSPGPRTDTQYF	TGCGCCAGCAGCCCGGGACCCCGCACAGATACGCAGTATTTT
TRBV20-1	NA	16	TRBJ1-2	NA	CSARDVRQGSNYGYTF	TGCAGTGCTAGAGATGTGAGGCAGGGGTCTAACTATGGCTACACCTTC
TRBV12-3/TRBV12-4	NA	16	TRBJ1-5	TRBD1	CASSRDRGLVDQPQHF	TGTGCCAGCAGCCGGGACAGGGGGCTTGTTGATCAGCCCCAGCATTTT
TRBV7-8	NA	14	TRBJ2-3	NA	CASSLRVFADTQYF	TGTGCCAGCAGCTTAAGAGTCTTTGCAGATACGCAGTATTTT
TRBV5-1	many	14	TRBJ2-1	TRBD2	CASRTSGYYNEQFF	TGCGCCAGCAGAACTAGCGGGTACTACAATGAGCAGTTCTTC
TRBV3-1	NA	15	TRBJ1-2	NA	CASSQLDGVNYGYTF	TGTGCCAGCAGCCAATTGGACGGCGTTAACTATGGCTACACCTTC
TRBV6-2/TRBV6-3	NA	17	TRBJ2-7	TRBD2	CASSYTSGAAKRVEQYF	TGTGCCAGCAGTTACACTAGCGGGGCGGCCAAGCGGGTCGAGCAGTACTTC
TRBV4-1	NA	15	TRBJ2-7	NA	CASSQVTGLSYEQYF	TGCGCCAGCAGCCAAGTGACCGGGCTCTCCTACGAGCAGTACTTC
TRBV10-3	NA	15	TRBJ1-2	NA	CATYLQEPPNYGYTF	TGTGCCACCTACTTGCAAGAGCCCCCTAACTATGGCTACACCTTC
TRBV4-3	NA	13	TRBJ1-1	NA	CASSQEVYTEAFF	TGCGCCAGCAGCCAAGAGGTATACACTGAAGCTTTCTTT
TRBV7-8	NA	14	TRBJ2-1	NA	CASSLMVARNEQFF	TGTGCCAGCAGCTTAATGGTGGCACGGAATGAGCAGTTCTTC
TRBV4-1	NA	14	TRBJ2-7	NA	CASSQYQGSYEQYF	TGCGCCAGCAGCCAATACCAAGGTTCCTACGAGCAGTACTTC
TRBV27	few	15	TRBJ2-7	NA	CASSTSGTGPYEQYF	TGTGCCAGCAGTACCTCCGGGACGGGACCCTACGAGCAGTACTTC
TRBV9	few	12	TRBJ1-2	NA	CASSTQGWGYTF	TGTGCCAGCAGCACACAGGGATGGGGCTACACCTTC